This T cell receptor beta chain was documented in a study of cytomegalovirus exposure and HLA in healthy donors. Whole-study results and caveats: Reports described diagnosis of cytomegalovirus status by the classifier as highly specific and sensitive.

About this clone: Its antigen is not known.

Assay used: immunoSEQ multiplex PCR; TCRdb lists only in-frame clones, some missing. Of 200,000 or so clones listed, roughly 88% were seen once; the top ten hold about 2.9%. This CDR3 is built from 19 residues. Germline CDR1 SEHNR, CDR2 FQNEAQ (reference sequence). V lost 6 bases to trimming and J lost 2 bases; unmatched junction nucleotides: 12. This clonotype was obtained from a woman under 30 in good health and CMV-seronegative. Sequencing was done on a sample of PBMCs. This chain uses TRBV7-9 with TRBJ2-1; 14 bases agree with TRBD2. CDR3 bases: TGTGCCAGCAGGGGCCTAGGGACTAGCGGGAGATTCGCCTACAATGAGCAGTTCTTC. Translated: CASRGLGTSGRFAYNEQFF. The whole variable domain, remainder taken from reference TRBV7-9 and TRBJ2-1, is DTGVSQNPRHKITKRGQNVTFRCDPISEHNRLYWYRQTLGQGPEFLTYFQNEAQLEKSRLLSDRFSAERPKGSFSTLEIQRTEQGDSAMYLCASRGLGTSGRFAYNEQFFGPGTRLTVL.